A single sample gave rise to the 21 T cell receptor beta chains below, sequenced in a study of lung T cells in sarcoidosis with Löfgren's syndrome. A single record per CDR3 protein comes from TCRdb applying MiXCR to the reads. The data contain 58,000 or so distinct CDR3 sequences, 21% of them singletons. Sequenced input: CD4+ T cells from PBMCs. These receptors came from a human donor with sarcoidosis (Löfgren's syndrome or another form), or a control subject (not recorded which).

This clonotype was picked up many times. The gene calls are TRBV12-3 or TRBV12-4 and TRBJ1-5; the match to TRBD1 covers 12 bases. V gave up 6 bases and J gave up 2 bases; unmatched junction bases: 14. The CDR3 runs to 19 residues. CDR3 region: CASSSRGQGALHRNQPQHF. Here the CDR3 DNA reads TGTGCCAGCAGCTCAAGGGGACAGGGGGCGCTTCATCGCAATCAGCCCCAGCATTTT.

In regard to this clonotype: A much larger clone differs by one base, so this may be a read error. The chain combines TRBV6-1 with TRBJ1-3; 11 bases map to TRBD1. The CDR3 extends over 16 amino acids. Germline lookup yields CDR1 MNHNS and CDR2 SASEGT. The CDR3 region is CASSSGTGGGRNAIYF. DNA for the CDR3: TGTGCCAGCAGCTCCGGGACAGGGGGAGGTAGAAACGCCATATATTTT.

With regard to this clonotype: A single base separates this from a much larger clone, so it may be a read error. The chain uses TRBV27 and TRBJ2-1, with D perhaps matching TRBD1 or TRBD2 (7 bases each). Germline-derived CDR1 and CDR2 are MNHEY and SMNVEV (reference sequence). The CDR3 contains 14 residues. The DNA of the CDR3 is TGTGCCAGCAGTCCCTGGGTTGGTGGGAGGGGGCGGCTCTTC. Encoded protein: CASSPWVGGRGRLF.

In this sample, this clonotype turned up a few times. The chain uses TRBV11-2 and TRBJ1-2, with D uncertain. The CDR3 loop spans 13 amino acids. With 5 bases removed from V and 7 bases from J, the gap between germline ends came to 14 bases. Germline V gene data show CDR1 as SGHAT and CDR2 as FQNNGV. The CDR3 DNA is TGTGCCAGCAGCCTGAAATTGAAGGGTGGCTACACCTTC. Amino acids: CASSLKLKGGYTF.

In its sample, this clonotype was seen a few times. V gene TRBV10-3 combines with J gene TRBJ2-7, with 9 nucleotides matching TRBD2. Germline V gene sequence: CDR1 ENHRY, CDR2 SYGVKD. This CDR3 has 13 amino acids. The trim removed 4 bases at V and 7 bases at J, leaving 5 bases unmatched. Here the CDR3 DNA reads TGTGCCATCAGTGTCGGACTAGCGCAAGAGCAGTACTTC. Protein product: CAISVGLAQEQYF.

This clonotype was recorded many times. The chain couples TRBV27 to TRBJ2-3; 7 positions agree with TRBD2. The V gene end was trimmed by 6 bases and the J gene end by 0 bases; junction bases not matched to a gene: 6. Looked up from germline, CDR1 is MNHEY and CDR2 is SMNVEV (reference sequence). The CDR3 covers 15 residues. This CDR3 reads CASRRSRGSTDTQYF. CDR3 nucleotides: TGTGCCAGCAGGAGGTCGCGGGGGAGCACAGATACGCAGTATTTT.

Points on this clonotype: The CDR3 does not close with the conserved phenylalanine or tryptophan, likely indicating a read error. The chain employs TRBV25-1 and TRBJ2-5, with D hard to call. There are 10 residues in the CDR3. Germline assignment: CDR1 MGHDK and CDR2 SYGVNS. The DNA for the CDR3 is TGTGCCAGCAGACAAGAGACTCAGTACCTC. It yields the protein CASRQETQYL.

The gene calls are TRBV12-3 or TRBV12-4 and TRBJ1-2; TRBD1 matches at 12 bases. The CDR3 sequence is 15 residues long. The V segment lost 4 bases and the J segment 7 bases; nucleotides outside the gene matches: 7. CDR3 bases: TGTGCCAGCAGTTACTCCGGGACAGGGGGCACTGGCTACACCTTC. Translation gives CASSYSGTGGTGYTF.

There are many counts of this clonotype. The chain uses TRBV6-1 and TRBJ2-7; 7 nucleotides align to TRBD1. This CDR3 spans 13 amino acids. Germline CDR1 is MNHNS and CDR2 is SASEGT. V gave up 6 bases and J gave up 5 bases; unmatched junction bases: 7. CDR3 protein: CASSLTGPHEQYV. As DNA, the CDR3 is TGTGCCAGCAGCTTGACAGGGCCCCACGAGCAGTACGTC.

This clonotype was seen repeatedly, ten times or more. CDR3 in DNA: TGTGCCAGCAGCTTTGGACAGGCGGTGAGTCAGCCCCAGCATTTT. It is translated as CASSFGQAVSQPQHF. V usage is TRBV6-1 and J usage is TRBJ1-5; the match to TRBD1 covers 7 bases. CDR1 is MNHNS, CDR2 SASEGT, per germline. CDR3 size: 15 residues. Trimming took 6 bases from V and 6 from J; bases not matched to a gene: 11.

This clonotype was seen repeatedly, ten times or more. V gene TRBV24-1 combines with J gene TRBJ2-5; D perhaps matches TRBD2 (5 bases). Trimming pared 8 bases from V and 3 bases from J, leaving 21 bases between. The germline CDR1 and CDR2 sequences are KGHDR and SFDVKD. CDR3 length: 16 amino acids. This chain's CDR3 is CATTIEEGELKETQYF. CDR3 DNA: TGTGCCACCACCATCGAAGAGGGCGAATTGAAAGAGACCCAGTACTTC.

Turning to this clonotype: A much larger clone differs by one base, so this may be a read error. V usage is TRBV14 and J usage is TRBJ2-1, with 7 nucleotides matching TRBD2. The CDR3 totals 16 residues. Germline V gene data show CDR1 as SGHDN and CDR2 as FVKESK. CDR3 protein: CASSQTRAGTTGERFF. The CDR3 region has the DNA TGTGCCAGCAGCCAAACAAGAGCGGGGACGACCGGTGAGCGGTTCTTC.

This chain links TRBV7-3 with TRBJ2-3, with a tentative D call TRBD2 (6 bases). V was cut by 2 bases and J by 2 bases, with 11 bases left in between. Germline V gene sequence: CDR1 SGHTA, CDR2 FQGTGA. This CDR3 is 15 amino acids long. This CDR3 reads CASSLRAGFTDTQYF. CDR3 DNA: TGTGCCAGCAGCTTACGGGCGGGGTTCACAGATACGCAGTATTTT.

CDR3 sequence reads: CASGPGTSGKSDTQYF. Written as DNA, the CDR3 is TGTGCTAGTGGACCCGGGACTAGCGGGAAATCAGATACGCAGTATTTT. The chain joins TRBV12-5 to TRBJ2-3, with TRBD2 identical over 13 bases. Looked up from germline, CDR1 is LGHNT and CDR2 is FRNRAP. The trim removed 6 bases at V and 4 bases at J, leaving 7 bases unmatched. The CDR3 covers 16 residues.

The V gene is TRBV7-8, the J gene TRBJ2-7; D is perhaps TRBD1 or TRBD2 (6 bases each). This CDR3 is 13 amino acids long. The V end was cut by 6 bases, the J end by 4 bases, with 13 bases between. Germline V gene lookup returns CDR1 SGHVS and CDR2 FQNEAQ. The CDR3 spells CASSVRGGYEQYV. As DNA, the CDR3 is TGTGCCAGCAGTGTCAGGGGAGGATACGAGCAGTACGTC.

The genes are TRBV2 and TRBJ2-1, with TRBD2 matching over 8 bases. Per the germline V gene, CDR1 is SNHLY and CDR2 is FYNNEI. The V segment lost 6 bases and the J segment 9 bases; nucleotides outside the gene matches: 16. The CDR3 spans 16 residues. This CDR3 reads CASRGGLAGGSGEQFF. The CDR3 DNA reads TGTGCCAGCAGGGGAGGACTAGCCGGGGGGTCTGGTGAGCAGTTCTTC.

This clonotype occurred many times. The gene calls are TRBV6-1 and TRBJ1-2; no clear D gene. The germline V and J ends were trimmed by 6 bases and 8 bases, with 7 bases remaining between them. The CDR3 is made up of 10 amino acids. The germline gives CDR1 MNHNS, CDR2 SASEGT. The CDR3: CASRGMGYTF. In DNA, the CDR3 is TGTGCCAGCAGGGGTATGGGCTACACCTTC.

This clonotype was observed many times. V gene TRBV20-1 combines with J gene TRBJ1-1; maybe TRBD1 (5 bases). CDR1 is DFQATT and CDR2 is SNEGSKA in the germline V gene (reference sequence). The CDR3 is 12 amino acids. Deletions cut 0 bases from V and 4 bases from J, with 6 bases between. The chain's CDR3 is CSARDQGTEAFF. The DNA of the CDR3 is TGCAGTGCTAGAGATCAGGGCACTGAAGCTTTCTTT.

The table lists this clonotype with many counts. This chain uses TRBV2 with TRBJ2-7; tentative D call: TRBD2 (5 bases). Germline CDR1 reads SNHLY; CDR2 reads FYNNEI. V lost 6 bases and J lost 4, with 10 bases in between. The CDR3 totals 12 residues. The CDR3 loop is CASRLDTYEQYV. Written as DNA, the CDR3 is TGTGCCAGCAGACTAGACACTTACGAGCAGTACGTC.

Regarding this clonotype: Possible read error: a much larger clone is one base away. This sequence joins TRBV28 and TRBJ2-1, with 7 nucleotides matching TRBD1. The CDR3 is 12 residues long. Germline V gives CDR1 MDHEN, CDR2 SYDVKM. CDR3 amino acids: CASSPDRAEQSF. In nucleotides, the CDR3 is TGTGCCAGCAGTCCCGACAGGGCCGAGCAGTCCTTC.

Here the CDR3 reads CASSLAALSGANVLTF. The CDR3 bases are TGTGCCAGCAGCTTAGCTGCCCTTTCTGGGGCCAACGTCCTGACTTTC. The V call is TRBV7-8, the J call TRBJ2-6; D not certain. CDR3 length: 16 residues. The V end lost 0 bases, the J end lost 1 base, and 7 bases lay between the germline ends. Germline values: CDR1 SGHVS, CDR2 FQNEAQ.